One sample yielded the 25 T cell receptor beta chains listed below, sequenced in a study of cytomegalovirus exposure and HLA in healthy donors. Primers for the PCR totalled 60 Vbeta and 13 Jbeta. The table came from immunoSEQ multiplex PCR; TCRdb's copy has only in-frame clones and leaves some out. The data show nearly 80,000 clones, under 85% seen once. The sample comprised PBMCs. Receptor source: a woman aged 40 to 55 in good health and CMV-seropositive.

The chain carries TRBV4-1 and TRBJ1-2; D possibly corresponds to TRBD1 (6 bases). Trimming stripped 1 base from V and 4 bases from J, with 10 bases between. Germline CDR1 and CDR2: MGHRA and YSYEKL. The CDR3 sequence is 14 residues long. The CDR3: CASSQGDRSYGYTF. CDR3 DNA: TGCGCCAGCAGCCAAGGAGACAGGAGCTATGGCTACACCTTC.

The chain links TRBV7-6 to TRBJ2-1; TRBD2 agrees at 16 bases. CDR1 is SGHVS and CDR2 is FNYEAQ in the germline V gene. Trimming removed 5 bases from V and 4 bases from J; junction bases left unmatched: 5. The CDR3 runs to 17 residues. The CDR3 DNA reads TGTGCCAGCAGCCAAACGGGACTAGCGGGAGGGTACAATGAGCAGTTCTTC. It translates to CASSQTGLAGGYNEQFF. Full variable domain (rest looked up from reference TRBV7-6 and TRBJ2-1): GAGVSQSPRYKVTKRGQDVALRCDPISGHVSLYWYRQALGQGPEFLTYFNYEAQQDKSGLPNDRFSAERPEGSISTLTIQRTEQRDSAMYRCASSQTGLAGGYNEQFFGPGTRLTVL.

The chain is built from TRBV5-6 and TRBJ1-1, with TRBD1 matching over 7 bases. This CDR3 region has 17 residues. The ends lost 2 bases at V and 4 bases at J; junction bases unmatched: 14. Germline V gene lookup returns CDR1 SGHDT and CDR2 YYEEEE. The CDR3 sequence is CASSFPQGRRAVTEAFF. The CDR3 DNA follows: TGTGCCAGCAGCTTCCCACAGGGGAGGCGGGCGGTCACTGAAGCTTTCTTT.

The J gene is TRBJ1-5, the V gene TRBV6-5; 7 nucleotides agree with TRBD1. V dropped 4 bases and J dropped 10; count of bases not matched to a gene: 13. The CDR3 covers 15 residues. The V gene's germline CDR1 is MNHEY and CDR2 SVGAGI. The CDR3 reads CASSSTGQLDRPQHF. DNA of the CDR3: TGTGCCAGCAGTTCCACGGGACAGCTAGATCGACCCCAGCATTTT.

The CDR3 loop reads CASSFRDSPSSYEQYF. CDR3 DNA sequence: TGTGCCAGCAGCTTCAGAGACAGTCCGAGCTCCTACGAGCAGTACTTC. The chain combines TRBV9 with TRBJ2-7; TRBD1 might be the D (5 bases). CDR1 is SGDLS, CDR2 YYNGEE, per germline. The CDR3 spans 16 residues. V was shortened by 4 bases and J by 0 bases, with 17 bases between the two germline ends. The full variable domain, its missing parts supplied by reference TRBV9 and TRBJ2-7, is DSGVTQTPKHLITATGQRVTLRCSPRSGDLSVYWYQQSLDQGLQFLIQYYNGEERAKGNILERFSAQQFPDLHSELNLSSLELGDSALYFCASSFRDSPSSYEQYFGPGTRLTVT.

The table lists this clone with a count of one. The rearrangement joins TRBV5-1 to TRBJ1-2, with TRBD1 matching 8 bases. Per the germline V gene, CDR1 is SGHRS and CDR2 is YFSETQ. V lost 2 bases to trimming and J lost 8 bases; unmatched junction nucleotides: 5. The CDR3 contains 13 residues. The CDR3: CASSFTQGDGYTF. CDR3 bases: TGCGCCAGCAGCTTTACACAGGGGGACGGCTACACCTTC.

The rearrangement uses TRBV6-1 and TRBJ1-2; no clear D gene. CDR3 size: 14 residues. Trimming removed 1 base at V and 7 bases at J, with 13 bases between. Germline lookup yields CDR1 MNHNS and CDR2 SASEGT. The CDR3 DNA is TGTGCCAGCAGTGAAGGGGGTAGAGGGTTTGGCTACACCTTC. Protein product: CASSEGGRGFGYTF.

This clone was detected only once. The gene calls are TRBV15 and TRBJ2-1; 13 bases fit TRBD2. The CDR3 totals 16 residues. V was pared by 0 bases and J by 6 bases, with 2 bases of the junction left unmatched. Germline CDR1 LNHNV, CDR2 YYDKDF (reference sequence). In nucleotides, the CDR3 is TGTGCCACCAGCAGAGACACTAGCGGGGGGGGCAATGAGCAGTTCTTC. Amino acids: CATSRDTSGGGNEQFF.

The chain joins TRBV15 to TRBJ2-3, with D unclear. This CDR3 is 14 amino acids long. The germline V gene has CDR1 LNHNV and CDR2 YYDKDF (reference sequence). Trimming removed 3 bases from V and 5 bases from J, with 12 bases in between. The CDR3 DNA follows: TGTGCCACCAGCAGTGAGCCCGGAGAAGATACGCAGTATTTT. It encodes CATSSEPGEDTQYF.

The J gene is TRBJ2-7, the V gene TRBV29-1; TRBD1 agrees at 9 bases. The CDR3 consists of 13 residues. Germline assignment: CDR1 SQVTM and CDR2 ANQGSEA. The V segment lost 7 bases and the J segment 2 bases; nucleotides outside the gene matches: 6. The CDR3: CSARQGEAYEQYF. In nucleotides, the CDR3 is TGCAGCGCGAGACAGGGGGAGGCCTACGAGCAGTACTTC.

V usage is TRBV30 and J usage is TRBJ2-3; D is perhaps TRBD2 (5 bases). V was pared by 1 base and J by 2 bases, with 13 bases between. This CDR3 has 15 amino acids. Germline V gene data show CDR1 as GTSNPN and CDR2 as SVGIG (reference sequence). The CDR3 reads CAWSEGYGDTDTQYF. CDR3 coding DNA: TGTGCCTGGAGTGAGGGATACGGGGACACAGATACGCAGTATTTT.

The rearrangement joins TRBV7-6 to TRBJ2-1, with TRBD2 identical over 7 bases. V trimming: 5 bases; J trimming: 2 bases; junction bases outside the gene matches: 6. The CDR3 totals 15 residues. Germline V gene sequence: CDR1 SGHVS, CDR2 FNYEAQ. CDR3 nucleotides: TGTGCCAGCAGCCCCACACGGGGGGCCTACAATGAGCAGTTCTTC. Translating it yields CASSPTRGAYNEQFF.

The chain has TRBV27 and TRBJ2-3, with 8 bases matching TRBD1. The CDR3 spans 13 residues. V lost 6 bases to trimming and J lost 4 bases; unmatched junction nucleotides: 3. Germline values: CDR1 MNHEY, CDR2 SMNVEV (reference sequence). This CDR3 is CASRLQGADTQYF. CDR3 DNA: TGTGCCAGCAGACTACAGGGGGCAGATACGCAGTATTTT.

The chain uses TRBV7-9 and TRBJ2-3, with D possibly matching TRBD1 (5 bases). V was clipped by 5 bases and J by 3 bases, with 15 bases between them. Germline assignment: CDR1 SEHNR and CDR2 FQNEAQ (reference sequence). The CDR3 is 15 residues long. The CDR3 DNA follows: TGTGCCAGCAGCCCAGACAGAGTAGGAACAGATACGCAGTATTTT. Translated: CASSPDRVGTDTQYF. The variable domain in full, completed from reference TRBV7-9 and TRBJ2-3, reads DTGVSQNPRHKITKRGQNVTFRCDPISEHNRLYWYRQTLGQGPEFLTYFQNEAQLEKSRLLSDRFSAERPKGSFSTLEIQRTEQGDSAMYLCASSPDRVGTDTQYFGPGTRLTVL.

V and J are TRBV20-1 and TRBJ2-7, with D tentatively TRBD2 (5 bases). The CDR3 loop spans 11 amino acids. Germline CDR1 DFQATT, CDR2 SNEGSKA (reference sequence). With 5 bases removed from V and 12 bases from J, the gap between germline ends came to 17 bases. Here the CDR3 DNA reads TGCAGTGCTCCTAAGGGAGTCCAGCCGTACTTC. Translated, it gives CSAPKGVQPYF.

The chain carries TRBV15 and TRBJ1-2, with 9 bases fitting TRBD1. The V and J ends lost 3 bases and 3 bases, in that order; junction bases with no gene match: 5. Germline assignment: CDR1 LNHNV and CDR2 YYDKDF (reference sequence). This CDR3 region has 15 residues. The chain's CDR3 is CATSSTGGVDYGYTF. The CDR3 DNA reads as TGTGCCACCAGCAGCACAGGGGGCGTTGACTATGGCTACACCTTC.

The chain couples TRBV6-1 to TRBJ2-3, with 11 bases that match TRBD2. J lost 4 bases, V lost 4 bases, and 7 bases had no gene match. The CDR3 covers 16 residues. The germline CDR1 and CDR2 sequences are MNHNS and SASEGT. The CDR3 protein is CASSVLAGGPADTQYF. The DNA for the CDR3 is TGTGCCAGCAGTGTCTTAGCGGGGGGGCCGGCAGATACGCAGTATTTT.

This clone was seen only once. The chain couples TRBV4-2 to TRBJ2-5; the match to TRBD2 covers 9 bases. The germline gives CDR1 LGHNA, CDR2 YNFKEQ. The junction had 6 bases not matched to a gene; V was cut back by 0 bases and J by 4 bases. The CDR3 is 16 residues long. CDR3 in amino acids: CASSQDGLAGTETQYF. DNA of the CDR3: TGTGCCAGCAGCCAAGATGGGCTAGCGGGAACAGAGACCCAGTACTTC.

This clone has just one count. V usage is TRBV5-1 and J usage is TRBJ2-7, with D perhaps matching TRBD1 (7 bases). The CDR3 length is 14 residues. Trimming took 5 bases from V and 4 from J, leaving 16 bases between them. CDR1 and CDR2 (germline): SGHRS, YFSETQ. The DNA for the CDR3 is TGCGCCAGCAGGGAGGGGGCTGGTCGGTACGAGCAGTACTTC. The encoded protein is CASREGAGRYEQYF.

This rearrangement joins TRBV7-8 to TRBJ1-1, with unresolved D. Germline CDR1 SGHVS, CDR2 FQNEAQ. The CDR3 loop spans 10 amino acids. Trimming left V 10 bases short and J 1 base short, with 4 bases between. The CDR3 spells CATSNTEAFF. The DNA for the CDR3 is TGTGCCACCTCGAACACTGAAGCTTTCTTT.

The gene calls are TRBV27 and TRBJ1-6, with TRBD1 matching over 7 bases. Germline lookup yields CDR1 MNHEY and CDR2 SMNVEV (reference sequence). Trimming at V came to 4 bases and at J to 3 bases, leaving 6 bases not matched to a gene. The CDR3 is made up of 16 amino acids. CDR3 residues: CASSSSGGHYNSPLHF. DNA of the CDR3: TGTGCCAGCAGTTCCTCAGGGGGACACTATAATTCACCCCTCCACTTT.

This chain links TRBV25-1 with TRBJ2-1; 7 bases fit TRBD1. V trimming: 4 bases; J trimming: 3 bases; junction bases outside the gene matches: 3. Germline values: CDR1 MGHDK, CDR2 SYGVNS. This CDR3 has 14 residues. The CDR3 reads CASSATGRYNEQFF. CDR3 bases: TGTGCCAGCAGTGCGACAGGGCGCTACAATGAGCAGTTCTTC.

This clone has a handful of counts. The CDR3 coding sequence is TGCGCCAGCAGCCCGGACATCGGCAACAATCAGCCCCAGCATTTT. It yields the protein CASSPDIGNNQPQHF. The chain recombines TRBV5-1 with TRBJ1-5, with D perhaps TRBD1 (5 bases). V lost 4 bases and J 3 bases, leaving 14 bases between the germline ends. Per the germline V gene, CDR1 is SGHRS and CDR2 is YFSETQ. The CDR3 sequence is 15 residues long.

This clone is hyperexpanded by share. V gene TRBV2 combines with J gene TRBJ2-1; D might be TRBD2 (5 bases). V was cut by 5 bases and J by 8 bases, with 16 bases left in between. This CDR3 has 14 residues. CDR1 SNHLY and CDR2 FYNNEI come from the germline V gene. The CDR3 is CASSFPEVGDEQFF. Written as DNA, the CDR3 is TGTGCCAGCAGTTTCCCGGAGGTCGGGGATGAGCAGTTCTTC. Together with reference TRBV2 and TRBJ2-1, the CDR3 gives the full variable domain: EPEVTQTPSHQVTQMGQEVILRCVPISNHLYFYWYRQILGQKVEFLVSFYNNEISEKSEIFDDQFSVERPDGSNFTLKIRSTKLEDSAMYFCASSFPEVGDEQFFGPGTRLTVL.

V and J are TRBV18 and TRBJ2-5; 10 bases are shared with TRBD2. Trimming cost V 5 bases and J 4 bases; bases outside gene matches: 10. CDR3 length: 16 residues. CDR1 is KGHSH and CDR2 is LQKENI in the germline V gene. Here the CDR3 DNA reads TGTGCCAGCTCATCGCCGAGGCTAGCGGGAGTAGAGACCCAGTACTTC. This translates into CASSSPRLAGVETQYF. Supplemented by reference TRBV18 and TRBJ2-5, the full variable domain reads NAGVMQNPRHLVRRRGQEARLRCSPMKGHSHVYWYRQLPEEGLKFMVYLQKENIIDESGMPKERFSAEFPKEGPSILRIQQVVRGDSAAYFCASSSPRLAGVETQYFGPGTRLLVL.